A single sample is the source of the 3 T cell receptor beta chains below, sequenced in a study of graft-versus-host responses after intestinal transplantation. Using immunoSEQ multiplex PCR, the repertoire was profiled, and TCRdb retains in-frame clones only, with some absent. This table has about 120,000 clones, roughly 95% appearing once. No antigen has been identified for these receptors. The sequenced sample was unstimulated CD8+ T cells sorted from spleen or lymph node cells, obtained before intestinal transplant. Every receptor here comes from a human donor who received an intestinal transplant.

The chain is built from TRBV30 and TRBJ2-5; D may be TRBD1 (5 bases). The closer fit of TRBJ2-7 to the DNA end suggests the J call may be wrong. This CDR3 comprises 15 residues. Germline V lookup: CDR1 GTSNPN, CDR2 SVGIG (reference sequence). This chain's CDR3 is CAWSILDSSSYEQYF. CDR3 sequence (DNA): TGTGCCTGGAGCATTTTAGACAGTAGCTCCTACGAGCAGTACTTC.

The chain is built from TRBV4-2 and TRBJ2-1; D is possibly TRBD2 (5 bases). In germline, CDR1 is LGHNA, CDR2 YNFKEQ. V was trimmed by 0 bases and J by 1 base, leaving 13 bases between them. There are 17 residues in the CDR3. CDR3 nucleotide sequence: TGTGCCAGCAGCCAAGAATCCTTCGGCGGGTCCTACAATGAGCAGTTCTTC. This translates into CASSQESFGGSYNEQFF.

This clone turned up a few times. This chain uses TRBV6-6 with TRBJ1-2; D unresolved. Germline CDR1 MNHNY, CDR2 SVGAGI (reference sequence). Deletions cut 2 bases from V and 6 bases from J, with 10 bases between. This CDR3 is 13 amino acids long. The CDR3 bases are TGTGCCAGCAGTTACGTCGACGGGGATGGCTACACCTTC. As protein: CASSYVDGDGYTF.